The T cell receptor (beta chain) described here comes from a study of T cell clonotyping in hematopoietic cell transplantation. The method was immunoSEQ multiplex PCR; TCRdb's version includes in-frame clones alone and lacks a portion of them. The sample comprises over 25,000 clones, approximately 96% of which are singletons, and over 1.2% rests with the top ten. This CDR3 is built from 14 residues. Germline V CDR1 and CDR2: SNHLY, FYNNEI. V gave up 7 bases and J gave up 4 bases, with 16 bases separating them. The V gene is TRBV2, the J gene TRBJ1-1; D unresolved. The receptor was isolated from a man aged 45-65 years in good health. Some clones in this sample may be carry-over from other donors' samples. Sequencing input: peripheral blood mononuclear cells. CDR3 in DNA: TGTGCCAGCACGTCTGAGGTTTTGGGCACTGAAGCTTTCTTT. This encodes CASTSEVLGTEAFF. The full variable domain, in which reference TRBV2 and TRBJ1-1 provide the parts outside the CDR3, is EPEVTQTPSHQVTQMGQEVILRCVPISNHLYFYWYRQILGQKVEFLVSFYNNEISEKSEIFDDQFSVERPDGSNFTLKIRSTKLEDSAMYFCASTSEVLGTEAFFGQGTRLTVV.